The 25 T cell receptor beta chains reported below all come from one sample, sequenced in a study of T cell responses to AZD1222 COVID-19 vaccine. Method: immunoSEQ multiplex PCR; TCRdb's copy keeps in-frame clones and lacks some. The repertoire holds 70,000 to 95,000 clones, 88% seen once, with under 5% in the top ten. The sequenced sample was peripheral blood, obtained on day 0 of MenACWY control vaccination. The receptors originated from an adult in good health.

The chain couples TRBV15 to TRBJ2-5; 7 bases fit TRBD1. V lost 0 bases, J lost 5 bases, and 0 bases stayed unmatched. The germline V gene encodes CDR1 LNHNV and CDR2 YYDKDF (reference sequence). The CDR3 is 13 amino acids. In nucleotides, the CDR3 is TGTGCCACCAGCAGAGAACAGGGGGAGACCCAGTACTTC. Amino acid sequence: CATSREQGETQYF. The complete variable domain, with remaining parts taken from reference TRBV15 and TRBJ2-5, reads DAMVIQNPRYQVTQFGKPVTLSCSQTLNHNVMYWYQQKSSQAPKLLFHYYDKDFNNEADTPDNFQSRRPNTSFCFLDIRSPGLGDTAMYLCATSREQGETQYFGPGTRLLVL.

The chain has TRBV3-1 (or the pseudogene TRBV3-2) and TRBJ1-4; no reliable D call. CDR3 length: 15 amino acids. Trimming removed 0 bases at V and 8 bases at J, with 13 bases between. The germline V gene encodes CDR1 LGHDT and CDR2 YNNKEL (reference sequence). The CDR3 spells CASSQDSGPVEKLFF. The CDR3 DNA reads TGTGCCAGCAGCCAAGATTCCGGTCCAGTCGAAAAACTGTTTTTT.

This rearrangement joins TRBV28 to TRBJ1-2, with D possibly TRBD1 on 6 matching bases. The germline V gene has CDR1 MDHEN and CDR2 SYDVKM. Trimming took 2 bases from V and 6 from J, leaving 13 bases between them. This CDR3 comprises 14 residues. CDR3 loop: CASSLGPGVDGYTF. As DNA, the CDR3 is TGTGCCAGCAGTTTAGGCCCAGGGGTAGATGGCTACACCTTC.

This clone was seen only once. The chain couples TRBV5-4 to TRBJ1-2, with unresolved D. CDR1 and CDR2 (germline): SGHNT, YYREEE (reference sequence). The CDR3 spans 15 residues. Trimming left V 0 bases short and J 8 bases short, with 17 bases between. Written as DNA, the CDR3 is TGTGCCAGCAGCTTGGGGACGGAGCCCCTTAGCGGCTACACCTTC. It yields the protein CASSLGTEPLSGYTF.

V is TRBV10-3 and J is TRBJ2-7, with 9 positions matching TRBD1. Germline CDR1 reads ENHRY; CDR2 reads SYGVKD. The CDR3 length is 14 residues. V shed 6 bases and J 1 base; nucleotides not matched to a gene: 4. The CDR3 loop is CAISRTGASYEQYF. CDR3 coding DNA: TGTGCCATCAGCCGGACAGGGGCATCCTACGAGCAGTACTTC.

The V gene is TRBV7-2, the J gene TRBJ1-3; tentatively, D is TRBD1 (5 bases). Germline loops: CDR1 SGHTA, CDR2 FQGNSA. V lost 5 bases to trimming and J lost 2 bases, with 13 bases between them. This CDR3 has 15 residues. The CDR3 region has the DNA TGTGCCAGCAGCCTTCCAGGGTGGACTGGAAACACCATATATTTT. Its translation: CASSLPGWTGNTIYF.

This clone came up once. The chain is built from TRBV4-3 and TRBJ2-3; D may correspond to TRBD1 or TRBD2 (5 bases each). V was trimmed by 1 base and J by 1 base, leaving 18 bases between them. Germline V gives CDR1 LGHNA, CDR2 YSLEER. The CDR3 is 18 residues long. This CDR3 is CASSQGFAGSSGTDTQYF. The CDR3, as DNA: TGCGCCAGCAGCCAAGGATTTGCAGGGAGTAGCGGCACAGATACGCAGTATTTT.

The chain employs TRBV10-2 and TRBJ1-5; D is unresolved. Germline lookup yields CDR1 WSHSY and CDR2 SAAADI. There are 15 residues in the CDR3. V dropped 1 base and J dropped 0 bases, with 7 bases sitting between them. The CDR3 sequence: CASSELEVSNQPQHF. DNA of the CDR3: TGCGCCAGCAGTGAGTTGGAGGTTAGCAATCAGCCCCAGCATTTT.

The chain recombines TRBV29-1 with TRBJ2-3; D possibly corresponds to TRBD2 (7 bases). The germline gives CDR1 SQVTM, CDR2 ANQGSEA. The length of the CDR3 is 14 residues. V was trimmed by 7 bases and J by 2 bases, leaving 16 bases between them. The DNA for the CDR3 is TGCAGCGGGAGGAGGGGGGGGTACACAGATACGCAGTATTTT. This codes for CSGRRGGYTDTQYF.

J is TRBJ2-5 and V is TRBV7-6; D is undetermined. V shed 4 bases and J shed 5 bases, with 5 bases lying between them. The CDR3 contains 11 residues. In germline, CDR1 is SGHVS, CDR2 FNYEAQ. CDR3 nucleotide sequence: TGTGCCAGCAGCTCAGAGGAGACCCAGTACTTC. Translating gives CASSSEETQYF.

The J gene is TRBJ1-1, the V gene TRBV19; possibly TRBD1 for D (5 bases). There are 14 residues in the CDR3. Trimming took off 6 bases at V and 4 bases at J, with 15 bases between the two ends. CDR1 and CDR2 (germline): LNHDA, SQIVND (reference sequence). The CDR3 DNA follows: TGTGCCAGTAGCTCAGGGCCGGGGTCCACTGAAGCTTTCTTT. Protein product: CASSSGPGSTEAFF.

The CDR3 here is CASSIDMGQGAPNEQFF. For the CDR3, the DNA is TGTGCCAGTAGTATAGATATGGGGCAGGGGGCCCCCAATGAGCAGTTCTTC. The V and J genes are TRBV19 and TRBJ2-1; TRBD1 matches at 8 bases. The CDR3 totals 17 residues. The V gene's germline CDR1 is LNHDA and CDR2 SQIVND (reference sequence). V lost 0 bases and J lost 6; bases outside the gene matches: 10. Combining the CDR3 with reference TRBV19 and TRBJ2-1 gives the whole variable domain DGGITQSPKYLFRKEGQNVTLSCEQNLNHDAMYWYRQDPGQGLRLIYYSQIVNDFQKGDIAEGYSVSREKKESFPLTVTSAQKNPTAFYLCASSIDMGQGAPNEQFFGPGTRLTVL.

The V gene is TRBV6-2 or TRBV6-3, the J gene TRBJ2-3; possibly TRBD1 for D (6 bases). V dropped 2 bases and J dropped 2 bases, with 14 bases sitting between them. Germline V gene lookup returns CDR1 MNHEY and CDR2 SVGEGT. This CDR3 comprises 16 residues. Here the CDR3 reads CASSYPNRDPTDTQYF. Written as DNA, the CDR3 is TGTGCCAGCAGTTACCCTAACAGGGATCCCACAGATACGCAGTATTTT.

The chain combines TRBV19 with TRBJ2-7; TRBD2 aligns across 14 bases. The germline V gene has CDR1 LNHDA and CDR2 SQIVND (reference sequence). V gave up 6 bases and J gave up 2 bases; unmatched junction bases: 12. The CDR3 runs to 18 residues. CDR3: CASRETGTSGSKAYEQYF. The CDR3 region has the DNA TGTGCCAGTAGGGAGACCGGGACTAGCGGGAGTAAGGCCTACGAGCAGTACTTC.

This chain uses TRBV18 with TRBJ1-5; 7 bases agree with TRBD1. Trimming at V came to 8 bases and at J to 3 bases, leaving 10 bases not matched to a gene. Germline V CDR1 and CDR2: KGHSH, LQKENI. This CDR3 has 15 amino acids. CDR3 DNA sequence: TGTGCCAGCACCCAAACAGGGGAGGCCAATCAGCCCCAGCATTTT. This translates into CASTQTGEANQPQHF. Full variable domain (missing parts from reference TRBV18 and TRBJ1-5): NAGVMQNPRHLVRRRGQEARLRCSPMKGHSHVYWYRQLPEEGLKFMVYLQKENIIDESGMPKERFSAEFPKEGPSILRIQQVVRGDSAAYFCASTQTGEANQPQHFGDGTRLSIL.

The CDR3 sequence is CASSLTTGNQPQHF. The DNA for the CDR3 is TGTGCCAGCAGCTTAACTACAGGGAATCAGCCCCAGCATTTT. The genes are TRBV7-9 and TRBJ1-5, with a possible D match to TRBD1 (6 bases). Trimming cost V 2 bases and J 4 bases, with 9 bases left between them. The germline gives CDR1 SEHNR, CDR2 FQNEAQ (reference sequence). The CDR3 length is 14 residues.

This clone has a handful of counts. This chain uses TRBV28 with TRBJ2-7; possible D gene TRBD1, 6 bases. Germline V gene data show CDR1 as MDHEN and CDR2 as SYDVKM. The germline V and J ends were trimmed by 4 bases and 7 bases, with 11 bases remaining between them. There are 12 residues in the CDR3. The DNA for the CDR3 is TGTGCCAGCAGTTGGGACAAAGGGGAGCAGTACTTC. This codes for CASSWDKGEQYF.

The V and J genes are TRBV19 and TRBJ1-5; D is unresolved. The CDR3 loop spans 12 amino acids. V dropped 2 bases and J dropped 7 bases, with 6 bases sitting between them. Germline V gene sequence: CDR1 LNHDA, CDR2 SQIVND (reference sequence). The CDR3 DNA reads TGTGCCAGTAGTATACGGCTACAGCCCCAGCATTTT. Amino acid sequence: CASSIRLQPQHF.

The chain joins TRBV7-3 to TRBJ1-3; D is perhaps TRBD1 (5 bases). Germline CDR1 reads SGHTA; CDR2 reads FQGTGA. V was trimmed by 5 bases and J by 4 bases, leaving 15 bases between them. CDR3 length: 15 residues. The CDR3: CASSPPGARGNTIYF. The CDR3 DNA sequence: TGTGCCAGCAGCCCTCCCGGGGCTAGAGGAAACACCATATATTTT.

This sequence joins TRBV5-5 and TRBJ1-2, with D perhaps TRBD1 (6 bases). CDR1 and CDR2 (germline): SGHKS, YYEKEE (reference sequence). The CDR3 runs 14 residues. V lost 4 bases and J 8 bases, leaving 18 bases between the germline ends. The CDR3 DNA sequence: TGTGCCAGCAGCGTTTTTGGACCTAGGGGGGGCTACACCTTC. This translates into CASSVFGPRGGYTF.

V gene TRBV7-2 combines with J gene TRBJ2-7; TRBD2 aligns across 8 bases. The CDR3 is made up of 14 amino acids. V was clipped by 4 bases and J by 6 bases; unmatched bases: 8. Per the germline V gene, CDR1 is SGHTA and CDR2 is FQGNSA. The CDR3 region is CASSYQRETLEQYF. CDR3 bases: TGTGCCAGCAGCTACCAGCGGGAGACTCTCGAGCAGTACTTC.

The chain's CDR3 is CAIRQEMAGEQYF. The DNA for the CDR3 is TGTGCCATCAGGCAGGAGATGGCTGGCGAGCAGTACTTC. The chain is built from TRBV10-3 and TRBJ2-7, with no clear D. V was shortened by 6 bases and J by 6 bases, with 15 bases between the two germline ends. Germline V gives CDR1 ENHRY, CDR2 SYGVKD. The CDR3 loop spans 13 amino acids.

The CDR3 region is CASSPPGASLYGYTF. The CDR3 DNA reads as TGTGCCAGCAGTCCCCCCGGGGCCTCTCTCTATGGCTACACCTTC. The J gene is TRBJ1-2, the V gene TRBV27, with D possibly TRBD1 on 5 matching bases. This CDR3 is built from 15 residues. Germline V gene data show CDR1 as MNHEY and CDR2 as SMNVEV (reference sequence). Trimming removed 5 bases from V and 4 bases from J, with 17 bases in between.

The CDR3 region has the DNA TGTGCCAGCCATAAACCGGGACCCCCGTCCTACAATGAGCAGTTCTTC. As protein: CASHKPGPPSYNEQFF. The rearrangement uses TRBV28 and TRBJ2-1, with D perhaps assigned TRBD1 or TRBD2 (5 bases each). This CDR3 has 16 amino acids. The V end was cut by 8 bases, the J end by 1 base, with 18 bases between. CDR1 MDHEN and CDR2 SYDVKM come from the germline V gene.

This clone appeared once. The gene calls are TRBV27 and TRBJ1-2; 7 bases agree with TRBD1. CDR3 length: 14 residues. Germline loops: CDR1 MNHEY, CDR2 SMNVEV (reference sequence). V was pared by 6 bases and J by 3 bases, with 7 bases of the junction left unmatched. CDR3 region: CASRRQGLDYGYTF. CDR3 DNA sequence: TGTGCCAGCAGACGACAGGGTTTGGACTATGGCTACACCTTC.